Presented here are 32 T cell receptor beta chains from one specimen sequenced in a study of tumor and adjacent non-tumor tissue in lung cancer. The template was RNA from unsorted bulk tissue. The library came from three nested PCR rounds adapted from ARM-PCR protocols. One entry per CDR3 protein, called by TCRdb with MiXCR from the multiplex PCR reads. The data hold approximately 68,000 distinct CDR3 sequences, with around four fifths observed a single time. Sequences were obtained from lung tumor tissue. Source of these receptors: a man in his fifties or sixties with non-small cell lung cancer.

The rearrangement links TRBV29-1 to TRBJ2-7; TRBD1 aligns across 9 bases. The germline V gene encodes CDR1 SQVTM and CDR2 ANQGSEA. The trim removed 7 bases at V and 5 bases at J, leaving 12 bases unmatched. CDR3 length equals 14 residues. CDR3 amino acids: CSARVGTGRDEQYF. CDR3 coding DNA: TGCAGCGCCAGAGTCGGGACAGGGCGCGACGAGCAGTACTTC.

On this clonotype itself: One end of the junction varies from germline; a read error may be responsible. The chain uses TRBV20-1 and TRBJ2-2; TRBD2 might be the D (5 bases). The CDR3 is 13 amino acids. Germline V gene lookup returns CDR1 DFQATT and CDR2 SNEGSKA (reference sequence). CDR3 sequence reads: CSASYQPIGKLFF. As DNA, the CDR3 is TGCAGTGCTAGTTACCAGCCCATCGGGAAGCTGTTTTTT.

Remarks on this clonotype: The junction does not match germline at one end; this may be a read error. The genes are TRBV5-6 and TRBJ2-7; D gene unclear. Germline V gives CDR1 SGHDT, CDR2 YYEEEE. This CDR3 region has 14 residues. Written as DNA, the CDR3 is TGTGCCAGCATCTTGCCTCGCAACAGTGCCGAGCAATACTTC. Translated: CASILPRNSAEQYF.

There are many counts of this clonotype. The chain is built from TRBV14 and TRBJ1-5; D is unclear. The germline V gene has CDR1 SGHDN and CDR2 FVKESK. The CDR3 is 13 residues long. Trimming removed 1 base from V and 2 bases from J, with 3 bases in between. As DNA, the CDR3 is TGTGCCAGCAGCCAAGCGGGCAATCAGCCCCAGCATTTT. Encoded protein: CASSQAGNQPQHF.

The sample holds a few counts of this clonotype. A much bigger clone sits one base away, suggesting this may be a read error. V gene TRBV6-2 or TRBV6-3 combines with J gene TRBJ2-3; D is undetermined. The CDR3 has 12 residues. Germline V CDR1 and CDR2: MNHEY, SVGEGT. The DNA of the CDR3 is TGTACCAGCAGGCAGAGCACAGATACGCAGTATTTT. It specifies CTSRQSTDTQYF.

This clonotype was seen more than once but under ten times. This chain's CDR3 is CSARSAVSSYEQYF. CDR3 in DNA: TGCAGTGCTAGATCGGCGGTTAGTTCCTACGAGCAGTACTTC. V and J are TRBV20-1 and TRBJ2-7; D is ambiguous. This CDR3 comprises 14 residues. The germline gives CDR1 DFQATT, CDR2 SNEGSKA (reference sequence). V shed 2 bases and J shed 1 base, with 12 bases lying between them.

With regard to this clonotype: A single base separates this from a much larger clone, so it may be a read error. CDR3 bases: TGCAGTGCTCCTCAGGGGAACATTCAGTACTTC. This gives the protein CSAPQGNIQYF. The chain joins TRBV20-1 to TRBJ2-4, with D maybe TRBD1 (6 bases). V was clipped by 5 bases and J by 7 bases, with 9 bases between them. This CDR3 region has 11 residues. The germline V gene has CDR1 DFQATT and CDR2 SNEGSKA (reference sequence).

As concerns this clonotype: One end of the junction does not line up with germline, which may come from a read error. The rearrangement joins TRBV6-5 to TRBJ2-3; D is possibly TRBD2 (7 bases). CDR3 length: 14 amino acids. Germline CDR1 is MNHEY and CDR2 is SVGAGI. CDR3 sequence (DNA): TGTGCCAGCAGAGTGGGAGGGGACACAGATGCGCAGTATTTT. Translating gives CASRVGGDTDAQYF.

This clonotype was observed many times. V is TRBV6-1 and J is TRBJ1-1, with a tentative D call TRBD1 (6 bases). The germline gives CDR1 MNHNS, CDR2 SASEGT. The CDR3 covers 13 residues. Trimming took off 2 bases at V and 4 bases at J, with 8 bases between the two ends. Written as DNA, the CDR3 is TGTGCCAGCAGTGAACAGGGGTCCACTGAAGCTTTCTTT. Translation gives CASSEQGSTEAFF.

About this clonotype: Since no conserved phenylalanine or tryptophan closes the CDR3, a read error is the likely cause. CDR3: CSVTQRTRAGYTL. The CDR3 DNA reads as TGCAGCGTTACCCAGAGGACGAGGGCAGGCTACACCTTA. The chain carries TRBV29-1 and TRBJ1-2; no reliable D call. With 5 bases removed from V and 8 bases from J, the gap between germline ends came to 18 bases. This CDR3 is 13 amino acids long. The germline CDR1 and CDR2 sequences are SQVTM and ANQGSEA.

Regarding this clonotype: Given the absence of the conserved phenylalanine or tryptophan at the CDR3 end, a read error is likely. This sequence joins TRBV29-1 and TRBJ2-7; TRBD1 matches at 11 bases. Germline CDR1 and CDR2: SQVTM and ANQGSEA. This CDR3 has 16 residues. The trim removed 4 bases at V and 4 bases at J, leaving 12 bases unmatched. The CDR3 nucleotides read TGCAGCGTTGTCTCTGGCCCCGGGACAGGGGGTTACGAGCAGTACTCC. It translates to CSVVSGPGTGGYEQYS.

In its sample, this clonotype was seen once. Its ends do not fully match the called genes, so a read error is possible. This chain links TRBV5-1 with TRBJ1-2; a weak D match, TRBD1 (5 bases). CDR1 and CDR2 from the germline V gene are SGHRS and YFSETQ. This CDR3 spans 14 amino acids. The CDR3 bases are TGCACCAGCAGCTTGACGGGGGAAGATGGTGGCTACACCTTC. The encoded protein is CTSSLTGEDGGYTF.

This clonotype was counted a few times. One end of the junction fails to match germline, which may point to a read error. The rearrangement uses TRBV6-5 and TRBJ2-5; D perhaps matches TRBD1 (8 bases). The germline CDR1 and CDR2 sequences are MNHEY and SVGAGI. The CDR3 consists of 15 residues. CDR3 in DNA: TGTGTCAGCAGTTATACAGGGGGTGGGGGGGAGACCCGATACTTC. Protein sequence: CVSSYTGGGGETRYF.

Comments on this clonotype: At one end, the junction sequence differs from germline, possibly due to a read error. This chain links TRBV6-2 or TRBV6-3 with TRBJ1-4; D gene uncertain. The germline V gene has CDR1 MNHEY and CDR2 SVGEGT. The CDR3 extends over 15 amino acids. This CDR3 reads CVSSYYVGPQEKLFF. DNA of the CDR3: TGTGTCAGCAGTTACTATGTTGGACCCCAAGAAAAACTGTTTTTT.

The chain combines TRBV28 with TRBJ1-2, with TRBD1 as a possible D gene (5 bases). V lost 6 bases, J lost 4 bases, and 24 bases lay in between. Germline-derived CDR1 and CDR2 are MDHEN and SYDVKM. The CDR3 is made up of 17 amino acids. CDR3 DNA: TGTGCCAGCAGGAAAGGTCCAGGGTCCGGGGTGACCTATGGCTACACCTTC. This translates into CASRKGPGSGVTYGYTF.

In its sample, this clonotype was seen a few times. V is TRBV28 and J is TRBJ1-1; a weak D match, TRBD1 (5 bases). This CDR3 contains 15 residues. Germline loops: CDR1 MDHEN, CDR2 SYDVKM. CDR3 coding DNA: TGTGCTAACAGGCCCCTACAGGAACCGAACACTGAAGCTTTCTTT. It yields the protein CANRPLQEPNTEAFF.

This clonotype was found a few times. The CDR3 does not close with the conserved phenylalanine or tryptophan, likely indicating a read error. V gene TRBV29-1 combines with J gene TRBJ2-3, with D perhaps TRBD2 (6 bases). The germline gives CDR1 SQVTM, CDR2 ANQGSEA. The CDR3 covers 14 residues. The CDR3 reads CSIEVGGTTDTQYS. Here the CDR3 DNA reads TGCAGCATTGAAGTTGGGGGGACGACAGATACGCAGTATTCT.

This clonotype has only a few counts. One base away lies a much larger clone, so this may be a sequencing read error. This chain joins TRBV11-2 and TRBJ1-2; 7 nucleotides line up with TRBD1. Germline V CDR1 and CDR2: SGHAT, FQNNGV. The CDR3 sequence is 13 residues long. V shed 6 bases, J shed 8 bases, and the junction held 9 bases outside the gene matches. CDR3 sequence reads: CASSPRGARGYTF. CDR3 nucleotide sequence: TGTGCCAGCAGTCCCAGGGGGGCACGCGGCTACACCTTC. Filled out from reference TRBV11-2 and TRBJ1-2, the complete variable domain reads EAGVAQSPRYKIIEKRQSVAFWCNPISGHATLYWYQQILGQGPKLLIQFQNNGVVDDSQLPKDRFSAERLKGVDSTLKIQPAKLEDSAVYLCASSPRGARGYTFGSGTRLTVV.

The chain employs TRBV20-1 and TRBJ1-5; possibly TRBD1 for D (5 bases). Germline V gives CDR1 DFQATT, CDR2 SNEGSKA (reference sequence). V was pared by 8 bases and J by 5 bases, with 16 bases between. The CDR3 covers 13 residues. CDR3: CSSTTGDYQPQHF. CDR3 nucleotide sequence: TGCAGTTCTACTACGGGGGACTATCAGCCCCAGCATTTT.

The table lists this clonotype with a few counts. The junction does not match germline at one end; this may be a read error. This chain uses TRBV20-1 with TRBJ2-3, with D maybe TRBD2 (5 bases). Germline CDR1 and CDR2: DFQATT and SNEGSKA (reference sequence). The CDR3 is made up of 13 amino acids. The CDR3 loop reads CSTRSLNIGTQYF. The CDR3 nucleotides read TGCAGTACTAGATCGCTCAACATAGGTACGCAGTATTTT.

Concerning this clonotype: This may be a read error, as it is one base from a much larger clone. CDR3 bases: TGTGCCAGCAGCATACTACCGGGAGTCAATGGTGAGCAGTTCTTC. Its translation is CASSILPGVNGEQFF. The rearrangement joins TRBV13 to TRBJ2-1; D might be TRBD2 (6 bases). Germline lookup yields CDR1 PRHDT and CDR2 FYEKMQ (reference sequence). The CDR3 is made up of 15 amino acids. V lost 5 bases and J 9 bases, leaving 20 bases between the germline ends.

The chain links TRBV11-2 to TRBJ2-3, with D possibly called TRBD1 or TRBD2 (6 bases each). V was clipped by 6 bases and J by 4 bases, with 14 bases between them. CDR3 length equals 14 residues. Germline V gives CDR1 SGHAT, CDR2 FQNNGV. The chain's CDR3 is CASRPLGGSDTQYF. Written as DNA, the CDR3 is TGTGCCAGCAGGCCCCTAGGGGGGTCAGATACGCAGTATTTT.

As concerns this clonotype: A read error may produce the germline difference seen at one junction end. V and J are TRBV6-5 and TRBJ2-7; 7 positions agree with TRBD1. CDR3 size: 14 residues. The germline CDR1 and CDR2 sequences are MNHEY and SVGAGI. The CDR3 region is CTSSFKNRGDEQYF. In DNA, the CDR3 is TGTACCAGCAGTTTCAAGAACAGGGGCGACGAGCAGTACTTC.

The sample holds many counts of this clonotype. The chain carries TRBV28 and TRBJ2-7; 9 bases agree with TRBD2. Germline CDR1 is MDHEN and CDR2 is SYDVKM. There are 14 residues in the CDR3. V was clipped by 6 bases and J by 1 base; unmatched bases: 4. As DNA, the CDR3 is TGTGCCAGCAGCCCACTAGCGGGTTCCTACGAGCAGTACTTC. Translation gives CASSPLAGSYEQYF.

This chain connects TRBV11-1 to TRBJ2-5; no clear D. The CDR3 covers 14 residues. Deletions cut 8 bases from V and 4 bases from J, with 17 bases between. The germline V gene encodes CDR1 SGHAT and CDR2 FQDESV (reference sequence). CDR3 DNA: TGTGCCAGCCGCAAAGACACGTATCCAGAGACCCAGTACTTC. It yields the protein CASRKDTYPETQYF.

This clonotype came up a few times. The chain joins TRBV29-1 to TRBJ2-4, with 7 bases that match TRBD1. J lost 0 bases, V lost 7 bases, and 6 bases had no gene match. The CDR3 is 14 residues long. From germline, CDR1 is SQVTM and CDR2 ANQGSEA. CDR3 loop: CSASTGQAKNIQYF. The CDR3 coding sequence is TGCAGCGCCTCGACAGGGCAAGCCAAAAACATTCAGTACTTC.

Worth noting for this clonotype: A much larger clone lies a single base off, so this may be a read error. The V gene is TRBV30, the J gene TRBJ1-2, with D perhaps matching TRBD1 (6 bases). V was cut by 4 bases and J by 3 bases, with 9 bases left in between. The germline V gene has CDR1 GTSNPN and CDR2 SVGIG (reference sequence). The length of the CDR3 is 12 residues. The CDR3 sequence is CAWNKGDYGYTF. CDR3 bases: TGTGCCTGGAATAAGGGGGACTATGGCTACACCTTC.

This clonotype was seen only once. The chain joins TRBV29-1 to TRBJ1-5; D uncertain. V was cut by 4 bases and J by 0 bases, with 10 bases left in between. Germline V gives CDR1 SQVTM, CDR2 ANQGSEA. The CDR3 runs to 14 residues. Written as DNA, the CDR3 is TGCAGCGTTGGTCCCTCAAGTAGCAATCAGCCCCAGCATTTT. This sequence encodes CSVGPSSSNQPQHF.

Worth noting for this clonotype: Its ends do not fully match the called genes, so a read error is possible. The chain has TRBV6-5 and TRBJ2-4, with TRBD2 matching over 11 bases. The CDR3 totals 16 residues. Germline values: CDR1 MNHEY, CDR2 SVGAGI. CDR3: CTSRPRLAGRRHIQYF. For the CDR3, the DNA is TGTACCAGCAGACCCAGACTAGCGGGAAGGCGACACATTCAGTACTTC.

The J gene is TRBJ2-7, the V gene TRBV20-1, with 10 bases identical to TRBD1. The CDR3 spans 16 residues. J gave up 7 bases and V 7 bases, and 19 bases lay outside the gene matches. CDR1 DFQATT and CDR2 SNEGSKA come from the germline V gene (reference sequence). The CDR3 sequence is CSDTSLWDRGRDEQYF. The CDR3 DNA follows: TGCAGTGATACCTCGCTCTGGGACAGGGGTCGGGATGAGCAGTACTTC.

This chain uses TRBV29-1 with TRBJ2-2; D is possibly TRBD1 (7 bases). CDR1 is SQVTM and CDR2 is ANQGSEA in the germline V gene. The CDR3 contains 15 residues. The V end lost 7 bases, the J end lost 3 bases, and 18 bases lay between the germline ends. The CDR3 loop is CSGEEGAGYTGELFF. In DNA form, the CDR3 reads TGCAGCGGGGAGGAGGGGGCAGGGTACACCGGGGAGCTGTTTTTT.

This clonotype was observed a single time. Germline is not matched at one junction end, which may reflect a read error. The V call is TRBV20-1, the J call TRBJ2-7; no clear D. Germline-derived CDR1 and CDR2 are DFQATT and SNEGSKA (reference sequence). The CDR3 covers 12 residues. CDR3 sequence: CNATDQNYEQYF. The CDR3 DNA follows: TGCAATGCTACCGACCAGAATTACGAGCAGTACTTC.